This T cell receptor beta chain is from a study of read filtering for tumor transcriptome and immune sequencing. In the study overall: Per sample, TCR-region reads ranged about 4 to 11 million by IR-seq, about 75 to 1273 by RNA-seq.

This clonotype has at least ten counts. Its antigen remains unknown. The CDR3 runs to 15 residues. Germline CDR1 reads MGHRA; CDR2 reads YSYEKL. V was shortened by 5 bases and J by 2 bases, with 14 bases between the two germline ends. The library was built from approximately 400 ng RNA with molecular barcoded adaptors for alpha/delta and beta/gamma chains. MiXCR was run by TCRdb on the reads, yielding one entry per CDR3 protein. The repertoire includes 100,000 to 150,000 distinct CDR3 sequences, around 13% of them detected once, and 7.5% to 9.5% sits in the top ten. General study findings and limits: IR-seq and RNA-seq agreed better without single-read clonotypes. This fraction held mixed bone marrow immune cells after CD138-negative sorting.

At the time of active disease, bone marrow was collected from every patient. The sequencing input was a population of CD138-negative cells sorted from bone marrow. The V and J genes are TRBV4-1 and TRBJ2-3; D is tentatively TRBD1 or TRBD2 (6 bases each). This TCR was recovered from a donor older than 35 with multiple myeloma. CDR3 region: CASSTTGRDTDTQYF. The CDR3 bases are TGCGCCAGCAGCACTACAGGGCGGGACACAGATACGCAGTATTTT.